One sample yielded the 18 T cell receptor beta chains listed below, sequenced in a study of cytomegalovirus exposure and HLA in healthy donors. In the PCR, 60 Vbeta and 13 Jbeta primers were used. Repertoires were generated with immunoSEQ multiplex PCR, while TCRdb's copy carries only in-frame clones and drops some. The data hold 110,000 to 150,000 clones, with around a tenth observed a single time. Sequenced: PBMCs. The receptor source for this set is a male donor in good health and CMV-seronegative.

This chain joins TRBV15 and TRBJ1-2; 8 nucleotides align to TRBD1. The CDR3 loop spans 12 amino acids. V shed 5 bases and J 7 bases; nucleotides not matched to a gene: 3. CDR1 is LNHNV, CDR2 YYDKDF, per germline (reference sequence). This CDR3 is CATSGTGGGYTF. The CDR3 region has the DNA TGTGCCACCAGCGGGACAGGTGGTGGCTACACCTTC.

This clone has a handful of counts. This rearrangement joins TRBV13 to TRBJ1-5, with D possibly TRBD1 on 5 matching bases. Trimming removed 0 bases from V and 8 bases from J, with 11 bases in between. The CDR3 is made up of 14 amino acids. Germline CDR1 is PRHDT and CDR2 is FYEKMQ (reference sequence). The CDR3 DNA sequence: TGTGCCAGCAGCTTAGGGACAGCTTCGGAGCCCCAGCATTTT. Translated, it gives CASSLGTASEPQHF.

This sequence joins TRBV4-3 and TRBJ1-2, with TRBD1 matching 7 bases. Germline CDR1 and CDR2: LGHNA and YSLEER. The CDR3 has 17 amino acids. The J segment lost 3 bases and the V segment lost 0 bases, leaving 10 bases of the junction unmatched. CDR3 nucleotides: TGCGCCAGCAGCCAAGATTCGAAGTCAGGGGGGTACTATGGCTACACCTTC. This gives the protein CASSQDSKSGGYYGYTF.

This clone was seen a few times. The V and J genes are TRBV5-1 and TRBJ2-1; D perhaps matches TRBD2 (5 bases). CDR1 and CDR2 from the germline V gene are SGHRS and YFSETQ. The CDR3 loop spans 15 amino acids. The germline V and J ends were trimmed by 7 bases and 0 bases, with 14 bases remaining between them. CDR3 coding DNA: TGCGCCAGCCAAAAGGCGGGCTACTCCTACAATGAGCAGTTCTTC. Its protein product is CASQKAGYSYNEQFF.

The CDR3 sequence: CSVRRAETYNEQFF. CDR3 coding DNA: TGCAGCGTTCGTCGCGCGGAAACCTACAATGAGCAGTTCTTC. This sequence joins TRBV29-1 and TRBJ2-1; no definite D call. Trimming shortened V by 5 bases and J by 2 bases, and 13 bases separated the two germline ends. Germline loops: CDR1 SQVTM, CDR2 ANQGSEA. The CDR3 length is 14 residues.

CDR3 coding DNA: TGTGCCAGCAGCTCAGACCGGGACAGGGGTGTGGATACGCAGTATTTT. Protein product: CASSSDRDRGVDTQYF. J is TRBJ2-3 and V is TRBV5-4, with 10 bases aligning to TRBD1. The junction had 10 bases not matched to a gene; V was cut back by 3 bases and J by 6 bases. The CDR3 length is 16 residues. Germline V gene lookup returns CDR1 SGHNT and CDR2 YYREEE (reference sequence).

J is TRBJ1-1 and V is TRBV11-2; no definite D call. The CDR3 runs to 15 residues. From germline, CDR1 is SGHAT and CDR2 FQNNGV. V shed 3 bases and J shed 0 bases, with 11 bases lying between them. CDR3 sequence reads: CASSFRREMNTEAFF. The CDR3 DNA sequence: TGTGCCAGCAGCTTCCGAAGAGAGATGAACACTGAAGCTTTCTTT.

This clone was observed a handful of times. The V call is TRBV28, the J call TRBJ1-4; D unclear. Germline V gives CDR1 MDHEN, CDR2 SYDVKM. The CDR3 runs 13 residues. The V gene lost 10 bases and the J gene lost 3 bases, with 12 bases spanning the gap. CDR3 residues: CATRPAANEKLFF. In nucleotides, the CDR3 is TGTGCCACCCGACCCGCGGCTAATGAAAAACTGTTTTTT.

There are a few counts of this clone. The rearrangement links TRBV2 to TRBJ2-5; possible D gene TRBD1, 6 bases. The end of the DNA aligns better with TRBJ2-7, so the J call may be wrong. There are 12 residues in the CDR3. The germline V gene encodes CDR1 SNHLY and CDR2 FYNNEI. CDR3 nucleotides: TGTGCCAGCAACAGGGAAGCCTACGAGCAGTACTTC. Protein: CASNREAYEQYF.

This clone was seen a few times. CDR3 region: CASSTTSRGGETQYF. CDR3 nucleotides: TGTGCCAGCAGTACGACTAGCCGGGGAGGAGAGACCCAGTACTTC. V gene TRBV7-9 combines with J gene TRBJ2-5, with 7 nucleotides matching TRBD2. This CDR3 is built from 15 residues. Looked up from germline, CDR1 is SEHNR and CDR2 is FQNEAQ (reference sequence). Losses at the gene ends were 6 bases for V and 4 bases for J; bases not matched to a gene: 11.

This clone has only a few counts. The genes are TRBV4-1 and TRBJ1-6, with 9 bases that match TRBD1. The germline V gene has CDR1 MGHRA and CDR2 YSYEKL. The J segment lost 6 bases and the V segment lost 1 base, leaving 4 bases of the junction unmatched. This CDR3 has 16 amino acids. CDR3 region: CASSQAGQGLNSPLHF. The CDR3 DNA follows: TGCGCCAGCAGCCAAGCCGGACAGGGGCTTAATTCACCCCTCCACTTT.

Worth noting for this clone: This CDR3 is also generated by other DNA sequences in the sample. The chain joins TRBV5-1 to TRBJ1-5; 7 bases map to TRBD1. V was clipped by 4 bases and J by 4 bases; unmatched bases: 2. Germline values: CDR1 SGHRS, CDR2 YFSETQ. CDR3 length equals 13 residues. The CDR3 loop is CASSPGQNQPQHF. Here the CDR3 DNA reads TGCGCCAGCAGCCCGGGACAGAATCAGCCCCAGCATTTT.

The V gene is TRBV27, the J gene TRBJ1-2, with 9 bases aligning to TRBD1. J gave up 7 bases and V 7 bases, and 10 bases lay outside the gene matches. Germline CDR1 MNHEY, CDR2 SMNVEV (reference sequence). CDR3 length: 14 amino acids. The CDR3 sequence: CASNPTGGFGGYTF. The DNA of the CDR3 is TGTGCCAGCAACCCGACAGGGGGATTTGGTGGCTACACCTTC.

Only a few counts were recorded for this clone. V gene TRBV2 combines with J gene TRBJ2-1; 12 nucleotides match TRBD2. The junction had 9 bases not matched to a gene; V was cut back by 4 bases and J by 5 bases. Germline CDR1 and CDR2: SNHLY and FYNNEI. The CDR3 totals 17 residues. In DNA form, the CDR3 reads TGTGCCAGCAGTGCGCAAGGGGGACTAGCGGGTAACAATGAGCAGTTCTTC. This codes for CASSAQGGLAGNNEQFF.

The chain links TRBV7-3 to TRBJ1-2, with D possibly TRBD1 on 6 matching bases. Germline V gives CDR1 SGHTA, CDR2 FQGTGA. V was pared by 1 base and J by 8 bases, with 17 bases between. This CDR3 spans 15 amino acids. CDR3 residues: CASSLIAGDSGGYTF. CDR3 sequence (DNA): TGTGCCAGCAGCTTAATCGCAGGGGATTCTGGCGGCTACACCTTC.

V usage is TRBV6-1 and J usage is TRBJ2-7; a weak D match, TRBD2 (5 bases). The CDR3 is 15 amino acids. V gave up 3 bases and J gave up 2 bases, with 14 bases separating them. Germline CDR1 MNHNS, CDR2 SASEGT. The CDR3 nucleotides read TGTGCCAGCAGTGAGACCGGGAAAGGTCCCTACGAGCAGTACTTC. Its protein is CASSETGKGPYEQYF.

This rearrangement joins TRBV18 to TRBJ1-1, with TRBD1 matching 7 bases. With V trimmed by 5 bases and J by 8 bases, 11 bases remained unmatched. Per germline, CDR1 KGHSH and CDR2 LQKENI. This CDR3 is 14 amino acids long. This CDR3 reads CASSVPQGETEAFF. DNA of the CDR3: TGTGCCAGCTCAGTGCCGCAGGGGGAAACAGAAGCTTTCTTT.

The V and J genes are TRBV5-1 and TRBJ2-7; D is perhaps TRBD2 (6 bases). This CDR3 has 15 amino acids. Trimming took off 1 base at V and 4 bases at J, with 15 bases between the two ends. Germline V CDR1 and CDR2: SGHRS, YFSETQ. CDR3 sequence (DNA): TGCGCCAGCAGCTTGACCGGGGGAAACCCTTACGAGCAGTACTTC. Translated, it gives CASSLTGGNPYEQYF.